The TCR beta chain under discussion was sequenced for a study of cytomegalovirus exposure and HLA in healthy donors. As concerns this clone: Its specificity is not known.

Findings of the study overall: Sequence variants that were highly shared formed a cluster that was likely a sequencing artifact. It was reported in a later analysis that an Asian-associated ancestry cluster showed fewer N-insertions than the roughly 670-donor mean.

In the PCR, 60 Vbeta and 13 Jbeta primers were used. Original analysis: Per a later analysis, the number of unique TCR beta chains was about 80 million, of which some 9.9 million were shared. Assay used: immunoSEQ multiplex PCR; TCRdb lists only in-frame clones, some missing. The V and J calls and the clone size are those of that table, but D and trimming were determined from the DNA. The sample holds more than 45,000 clones. Per germline, CDR1 SGHTA and CDR2 FQGNSA. Between the trimmed V and J ends, which lost 6 bases and 4 bases, there was a span of 14 bases. CDR3 length: 14 amino acids. The chain employs TRBV7-2 and TRBJ2-3, with D maybe TRBD1 (5 bases). The sequence was obtained from a male donor in good health and CMV-seronegative. The sample comprised PBMCs. The CDR3 is CASSRGQGADTQYF. The CDR3 DNA reads TGTGCCAGCAGTCGCGGACAAGGGGCAGATACGCAGTATTTT.